One TCR beta chain is described in this entry. A universal primer site was created by template switching, with the cDNA bearing unique molecular identifiers. One entry per CDR3 protein results from TCRdb running MiXCR on the 5' RACE reads. The sample yields about 1.7 million distinct CDR3 sequences, under 35% seen once. The length of the CDR3 is 14 residues. From germline, CDR1 is SGHAT and CDR2 FQNNGV. V lost 4 bases to trimming and J lost 4 bases, with 10 bases between them. This entry comes from a study of identical twins. This receptor was identified in a newborn girl in good health. The chain carries TRBV11-2 and TRBJ1-4; D unresolved. The sequencing input was cord blood. In DNA form, the CDR3 reads TGTGCCAGCAGCTCGACTGAGATTAATGAAAAACTGTTTTTT. Translation gives CASSSTEINEKLFF.